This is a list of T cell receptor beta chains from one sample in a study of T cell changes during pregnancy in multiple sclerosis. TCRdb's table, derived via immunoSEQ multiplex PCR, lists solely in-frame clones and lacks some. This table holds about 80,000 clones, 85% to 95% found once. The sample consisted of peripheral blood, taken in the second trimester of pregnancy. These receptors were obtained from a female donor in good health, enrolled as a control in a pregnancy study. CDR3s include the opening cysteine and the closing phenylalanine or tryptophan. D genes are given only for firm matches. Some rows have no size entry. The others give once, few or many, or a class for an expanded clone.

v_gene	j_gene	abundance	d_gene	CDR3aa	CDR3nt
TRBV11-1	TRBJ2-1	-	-	CASSGLPPSSYNEQFF	TGTGCCAGCAGCGGACTCCCACCGAGCTCCTACAATGAGCAGTTCTTC
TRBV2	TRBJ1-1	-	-	CASSDEANTEAFF	TGTGCCAGCAGTGATGAGGCGAACACTGAAGCTTTCTTT
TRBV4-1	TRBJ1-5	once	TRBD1	CASSQDRTGGYQPQHF	TGCGCCAGCAGCCAAGATCGGACAGGGGGCTATCAGCCCCAGCATTTT
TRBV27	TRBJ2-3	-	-	CASSLVRRDTQYF	TGTGCCAGCAGTTTAGTGAGGAGGGATACGCAGTATTTT
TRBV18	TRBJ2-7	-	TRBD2	CASSPLPREALQYF	TGTGCCAGCTCACCATTACCGCGGGAGGCCCTACAGTACTTC
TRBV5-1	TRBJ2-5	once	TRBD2	CASSFAGEETQYF	TGCGCCAGCAGCTTTGCGGGGGAAGAGACCCAGTACTTC
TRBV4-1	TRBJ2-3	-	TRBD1	CASSDPGGVDTQYF	TGCGCCAGCAGCGACCCAGGGGGCGTAGATACGCAGTATTTT
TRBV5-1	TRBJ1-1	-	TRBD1	CASSLFGGTGYEAFF	TGCGCCAGCAGCTTGTTCGGTGGGACAGGGTATGAAGCTTTCTTT
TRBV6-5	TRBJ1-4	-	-	CASRYDTTTNEKLFF	TGTGCCAGCAGATACGACACAACAACTAATGAAAAACTGTTTTTT
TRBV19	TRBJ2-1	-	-	CASSSGADYNEQFF	TGTGCCAGTAGTAGCGGGGCCGACTACAATGAGCAGTTCTTC
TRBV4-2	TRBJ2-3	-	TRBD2	CASSQDPAGGADTQYF	TGTGCCAGCAGCCAAGATCCGGCGGGAGGTGCAGATACGCAGTATTTT
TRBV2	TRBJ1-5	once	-	CASSVRRTDNQPQHF	TGTGCCAGCAGTGTGCGGAGGACAGATAATCAGCCCCAGCATTTT
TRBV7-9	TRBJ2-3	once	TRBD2	CASSSQRGLAGDTQYF	TGTGCCAGCAGCTCCCAAAGGGGACTAGCGGGGGATACGCAGTATTTT
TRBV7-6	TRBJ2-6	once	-	CASSPSDGGNVLTF	TGTGCCAGCAGCCCCTCCGACGGAGGCAACGTCCTGACTTTC
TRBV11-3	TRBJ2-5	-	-	CASSLGGKETQYF	TGTGCCAGCAGCTTAGGAGGGAAGGAGACCCAGTACTTC
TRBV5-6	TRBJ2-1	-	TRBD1	CASSSGTGATNEQFF	TGTGCCAGCAGCTCGGGGACAGGCGCCACCAATGAGCAGTTCTTC
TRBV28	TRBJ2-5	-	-	CASSSGVPQTQYF	TGTGCCAGCAGTTCCGGGGTCCCCCAGACCCAGTACTTC
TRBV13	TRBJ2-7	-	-	CASSFPGSGFEQYF	TGTGCCAGCAGCTTCCCCGGTAGCGGATTCGAGCAGTACTTC
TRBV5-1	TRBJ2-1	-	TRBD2	CASMPSGVYNEQFF	TGCGCCAGCATGCCTAGCGGGGTCTACAATGAGCAGTTCTTC
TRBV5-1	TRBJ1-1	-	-	CASSWDSNTEAFF	TGCGCCAGCAGCTGGGACTCGAACACTGAAGCTTTCTTT
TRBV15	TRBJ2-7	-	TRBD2	CATSSGTSGRYEQYF	TGTGCCACCAGCAGTGGGACTAGCGGGAGGTACGAGCAGTACTTC
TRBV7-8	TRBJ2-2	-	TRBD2	CASSTGLVHPGELFF	TGTGCCAGCAGCACGGGACTAGTTCATCCCGGGGAGCTGTTTTTT
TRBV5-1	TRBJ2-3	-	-	CASSLDPQTSTDTQYF	TGCGCCAGCAGCTTGGACCCGCAAACTAGCACAGATACGCAGTATTTT
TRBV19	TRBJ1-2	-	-	CASSLTPGLNYGYTF	TGTGCCAGTAGCCTCACCCCAGGGCTTAACTATGGCTACACCTTC
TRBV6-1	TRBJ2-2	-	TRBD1	CASSEALRQGVTGELFF	TGTGCCAGCAGTGAAGCCCTTAGACAGGGGGTCACCGGGGAGCTGTTTTTT
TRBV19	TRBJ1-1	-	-	CASSRGTGRVAEAFF	TGTGCCAGTAGTAGGGGTACAGGGAGGGTGGCTGAAGCTTTCTTT
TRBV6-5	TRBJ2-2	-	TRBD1	CASSFLDRVRGELFF	TGTGCCAGCAGTTTCCTGGACAGGGTTCGCGGGGAGCTGTTTTTT
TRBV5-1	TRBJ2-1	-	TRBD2	CASSLGTSGRVLEQFF	TGCGCCAGCAGCTTGGGGACTAGCGGCAGGGTATTGGAGCAGTTCTTC
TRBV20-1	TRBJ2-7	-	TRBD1	CSADRVPEQYF	TGCAGTGCCGACAGGGTCCCCGAGCAGTACTTC
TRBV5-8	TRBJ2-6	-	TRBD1	CASSLGRTGGYGANVLTF	TGTGCCAGCAGCTTGGGACGGACAGGGGGCTATGGGGCCAACGTCCTGACTTTC
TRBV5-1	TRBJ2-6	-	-	CASSLGASVSGANVLTF	TGCGCCAGCAGCTTGGGGGCCTCGGTGTCTGGGGCCAACGTCCTGACTTTC
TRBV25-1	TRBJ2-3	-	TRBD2	CASSGPGGPAQYF	TGTGCCAGCAGTGGCCCGGGGGGGCCTGCGCAGTATTTT
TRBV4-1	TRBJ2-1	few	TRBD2	CASSQVDMGLVTGEQFF	TGCGCCAGCAGCCAAGTAGATATGGGACTAGTAACGGGTGAGCAGTTCTTC
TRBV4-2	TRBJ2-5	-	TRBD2	CASSQKRERQTQYF	TGTGCCAGCAGCCAAAAGCGGGAGAGACAGACCCAGTACTTC
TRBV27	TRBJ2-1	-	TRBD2	CASWTSGSYYEQFF	TGTGCCAGTTGGACTAGCGGGAGTTACTATGAGCAGTTCTTC
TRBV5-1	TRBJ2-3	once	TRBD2	CASSYGTSGVIETQYF	TGCGCCAGCAGCTATGGGACTAGCGGGGTGATTGAGACGCAGTATTTT
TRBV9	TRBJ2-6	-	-	CASSVGGYNSGANVLTF	TGTGCCAGCAGCGTAGGAGGATATAACTCTGGGGCCAACGTCCTGACTTTC
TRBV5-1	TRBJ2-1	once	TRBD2	CASSSGLGDNEQFF	TGCGCCAGCAGCTCGGGACTAGGGGACAATGAGCAGTTCTTC
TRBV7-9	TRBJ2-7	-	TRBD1	CASSSDRVLYEQYF	TGTGCCAGCAGCTCCGACAGGGTTTTATACGAGCAGTACTTC
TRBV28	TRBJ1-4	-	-	CASSSPEGRALNEKLFF	TGTGCCAGCAGTTCCCCCGAGGGGAGGGCCCTTAATGAAAAACTGTTTTTT
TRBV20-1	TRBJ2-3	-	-	CSAPLTDTQYF	TGCAGTGCTCCTCTCACAGATACGCAGTATTTT
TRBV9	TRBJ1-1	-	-	CASSVGQGANTEAFF	TGTGCCAGCAGCGTAGGCCAGGGCGCGAACACTGAAGCTTTCTTT
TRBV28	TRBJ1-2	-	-	CASSPRGAGYTF	TGTGCCAGCAGTCCGCGGGGGGCAGGCTACACCTTC
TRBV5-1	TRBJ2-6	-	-	CASSLVGTGANVLTF	TGCGCCAGCAGCTTGGTCGGTACTGGGGCCAACGTCCTGACTTTC
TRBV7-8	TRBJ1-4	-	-	CASSYSGEKLFF	TGTGCCAGCAGCTATTCGGGGGAAAAACTGTTTTTT
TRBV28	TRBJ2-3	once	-	CASTTGGSDTQYF	TGTGCCAGCACCACTGGGGGGTCAGATACGCAGTATTTT
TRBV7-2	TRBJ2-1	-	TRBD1	CASSATGGTYNEQFF	TGTGCCAGCAGCGCCACAGGGGGCACCTACAATGAGCAGTTCTTC
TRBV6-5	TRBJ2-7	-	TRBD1	CASSHGTDTYEQYF	TGTGCCAGCAGCCACGGGACAGATACCTACGAGCAGTACTTC
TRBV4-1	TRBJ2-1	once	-	CASSPRRAEGSYNEQFF	TGCGCCAGCAGCCCCCGTAGAGCGGAGGGCTCCTACAATGAGCAGTTCTTC
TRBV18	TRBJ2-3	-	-	CASSPVPLLVSVGPGSTDTQYF	TGTGCCAGCTCACCAGTACCTCTGCTGGTCAGCGTCGGCCCGGGATCCACAGATACGCAGTATTTT
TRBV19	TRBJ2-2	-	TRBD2	CASSIASGGAGTGELFF	TGTGCCAGTAGTATAGCAAGCGGGGGGGCCGGGACCGGGGAGCTGTTTTTT
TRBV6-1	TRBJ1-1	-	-	CASSEAWATEAFF	TGTGCCAGCAGTGAAGCATGGGCCACTGAAGCTTTCTTT
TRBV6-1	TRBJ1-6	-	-	CASSEVAGHNSPLHF	TGTGCCAGCAGTGAAGTGGCAGGCCATAATTCACCCCTCCACTTT
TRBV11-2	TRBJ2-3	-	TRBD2	CASSFRGLVSTDTQYF	TGTGCCAGCAGCTTTCGCGGACTAGTTTCTACAGATACGCAGTATTTT
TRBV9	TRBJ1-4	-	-	CASSKDQATNEKLFF	TGTGCCAGCAGCAAGGATCAGGCAACTAATGAAAAACTGTTTTTT
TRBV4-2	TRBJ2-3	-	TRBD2	CASSQDTPTSGTQYF	TGTGCCAGCAGCCAAGATACCCCCACTAGCGGGACGCAGTATTTT
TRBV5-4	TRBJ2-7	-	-	CASSSPFFGEQYF	TGTGCCAGCAGCTCCCCCTTTTTCGGCGAGCAGTACTTC
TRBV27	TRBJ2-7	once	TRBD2	CASSYRLAGERYEQYF	TGTGCCAGCAGTTATCGACTAGCGGGAGAACGCTACGAGCAGTACTTC
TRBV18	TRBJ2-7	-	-	CASSPGEGYLYEQYF	TGTGCCAGCTCACCAGGCGAGGGCTATCTCTACGAGCAGTACTTC
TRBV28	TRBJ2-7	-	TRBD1	CASRRGQGGVYEQYF	TGTGCCAGCAGACGGGGACAGGGAGGTGTCTACGAGCAGTACTTC